These T cell receptor beta chains were read from a single sample in a study of control samples from healthy donors and cancer patients. Libraries were prepared by immunoSEQ multiplex PCR; TCRdb keeps only in-frame clonotypes and omits some of them. The table shows around 94,000 clones, with 85% to 90% occurring only once. Sequenced sample: blood. The receptor source for this set is a woman aged 50 to 65 in good health. The CDR3 runs from the conserved cysteine through the conserved F or W. Part of the rows lack a size; the others show once, few, many or a class for expanded clones.

NA	TRBV4-1	TRBJ2-4	17	CASSQEPVRDSKNIQYF
once	TRBV3-1/TRBV3-2	TRBJ1-5	14	CASSLGYSNQPQHF
NA	TRBV12-5	TRBJ2-1	13	CASGTGVDNEQFF
NA	TRBV27	TRBJ2-1	18	CASSLAGGRTSGRNEQFF
NA	TRBV7-2	TRBJ2-7	14	CASSLGLQGYEQYF
NA	TRBV5-1	TRBJ2-3	14	CASSLVSPTDTQYF
NA	TRBV5-1	TRBJ2-7	14	CASSGYDRGYEQYF
NA	TRBV28	TRBJ1-2	15	CASSIGGNYLYGYTF
NA	TRBV11-2	TRBJ2-5	17	CASRYGRGQQRQETQYF
once	TRBV19	TRBJ2-1	14	CASSIGRASNEQFF
NA	TRBV4-3	TRBJ1-4	18	CASSLTAPRQGTNEKLFF
NA	TRBV9	TRBJ2-3	19	CASSVAGSGGSTSTDTQYF
NA	TRBV5-1	TRBJ2-3	15	CASSPRGTGLDTQYF
NA	TRBV9	TRBJ1-4	17	CASSVGGGNPTNEKLFF
NA	TRBV4-2	TRBJ1-4	17	CASSPLGQTATNEKLFF
NA	TRBV27	TRBJ2-7	15	CASSRRAGQSYEQYF
NA	TRBV7-9	TRBJ1-2	13	CASSSGTGGGYTF
NA	TRBV7-3	TRBJ1-1	13	CASSLRENTEAFF
NA	TRBV4-3	TRBJ2-6	16	CASSQDRGSGANVLTF
NA	TRBV7-2	TRBJ2-7	14	CASSLASVAYEQYF
NA	TRBV28	TRBJ1-5	17	CASSVGLGTNSNQPQHF
once	TRBV12-5	TRBJ1-1	15	CASGPHRGVNTEAFF
NA	TRBV23-1	TRBJ2-7	17	CASSQSGSEGRSYEQYF
NA	TRBV5-1	TRBJ1-1	13	CASSLRGGLEAFF
NA	TRBV7-3	TRBJ2-2	15	CASSPGLGTRGELFF
NA	TRBV7-2	TRBJ1-3	15	CASSQYTSSGNTIYF
NA	TRBV7-9	TRBJ2-1	13	CASSLETMDEQFF
NA	TRBV27	TRBJ2-3	15	CASSSKGQTTDTQYF
NA	TRBV7-8	TRBJ2-3	18	CASSWGLGSGGSTDTQYF
NA	TRBV5-5	TRBJ1-2	16	CASSLYLGQDFYGYTF
once	TRBV4-3	TRBJ2-1	18	CASSQDRGGGSSGFEQFF
NA	TRBV4-2	TRBJ1-5	14	CASSRDRGNQPQHF
NA	TRBV5-1	TRBJ1-1	14	CASSNRPRNTEAFF
NA	TRBV5-1	TRBJ1-3	13	CASSLGQGNTIYF
NA	TRBV3-1/TRBV3-2	TRBJ1-2	15	CASSAGTGYTYGYTF